This TCR beta chain stems from a study of shared clonotypes between healthy human individuals. Produced via immunoSEQ multiplex PCR; TCRdb's table is partial and in-frame only. The repertoire holds around 700,000 clones, with approximately 79% as singletons. The CDR3 covers 13 residues. Per the germline V gene, CDR1 is PRHDT and CDR2 is FYEKMQ (reference sequence). The V gene lost 3 bases and the J gene lost 1 base, with 6 bases spanning the gap. The receptor was isolated from a woman aged 25 to 39 in good health. The V call is TRBV13, the J call TRBJ1-1, with D uncertain. The material sequenced was memory CD4+ T cells sorted from blood. Subset noted: CD45RA-negative fraction. CDR3 coding DNA: TGTGCCAGCAGCTTCGGTGCGAACACTGAAGCTTTCTTT. Translating it yields CASSFGANTEAFF.